These T cell receptor beta chains were read from a single sample in a study of blood T cell repertoires in COVID-19. Clones were sequenced by immunoSEQ multiplex PCR, and TCRdb holds only the in-frame ones, with some missing. The sample shows 100,000 to 150,000 clones, 81% of them seen only once. Sequencing used peripheral blood. These receptors were taken from a woman aged 60-75 years with active or convalescent COVID-19. Both conserved end residues are part of each CDR3. Fields, in order: V gene, D gene, clone size, J gene, CDR3 protein, CDR3 DNA. The D gene is left open where the match is weak. Clone size appears in some rows only: once, few, many, or a class for an expanded clone.

TRBV5-4	-	-	TRBJ1-3	CASSLALGNTIYF	TGTGCCAGCAGCTTGGCCCTGGGAAACACCATATATTTT
TRBV19	TRBD2	-	TRBJ2-3	CASSFRGRGGDTQYF	TGTGCCAGTAGTTTTCGCGGGAGGGGTGGAGATACGCAGTATTTT
TRBV7-9	TRBD1	-	TRBJ2-7	CASTPRTGGSGYEQYF	TGTGCCAGCACCCCTAGGACAGGGGGCTCAGGCTACGAGCAGTACTTC
TRBV2	-	-	TRBJ1-6	CASSDSRLNNSPLHF	TGTGCCAGCAGTGATTCCAGGCTGAATAATTCACCCCTCCACTTT
TRBV5-1	TRBD1	-	TRBJ2-1	CASSPEGQGFGDEQFF	TGCGCCAGCAGCCCAGAGGGACAGGGGTTTGGAGATGAGCAGTTCTTC
TRBV6-6	TRBD1	-	TRBJ1-4	CASAAGGNEKLFF	TGTGCCAGTGCCGCAGGGGGGAATGAAAAACTGTTTTTT
TRBV6-5	-	-	TRBJ1-2	CASSTGDYGYTF	TGTGCCAGCAGTACGGGAGACTATGGCTACACCTTC
TRBV15	-	-	TRBJ2-5	CATSRDRQVQETQYF	TGTGCCACCAGCAGAGATCGCCAGGTCCAAGAGACCCAGTACTTC
TRBV27	TRBD1	-	TRBJ1-6	CASSRAARQGWSPLHF	TGTGCCAGCAGCCGGGCCGCGAGACAGGGGTGGTCACCCCTCCACTTT
TRBV29-1	TRBD2	-	TRBJ2-7	CSVLGLAGSYEQYF	TGCAGCGTCCTGGGACTAGCGGGATCCTACGAGCAGTACTTC
TRBV10-1	-	-	TRBJ2-5	CASSESGAQETQYF	TGCGCCAGCAGTGAGTCGGGGGCCCAAGAGACCCAGTACTTC
TRBV24-1	-	-	TRBJ1-2	CATSDLGSYGYTF	TGTGCCACCAGTGATTTGGGCTCCTATGGCTACACCTTC
TRBV11-2	TRBD2	-	TRBJ2-1	CASSARERGGRSEQFF	TGTGCCAGCAGCGCTAGAGAGCGGGGGGGCCGTAGTGAGCAGTTCTTC
TRBV10-3	-	-	TRBJ1-1	CAISERYTEAFF	TGTGCCATCAGTGAACGGTACACTGAAGCTTTCTTT
TRBV2	-	-	TRBJ1-5	CASSEINRQPQHF	TGTGCCAGCAGTGAAATTAACAGACAGCCCCAGCATTTT
TRBV28	-	-	TRBJ1-5	CASSSIQGPNQPQHF	TGTGCCAGCAGTTCTATACAGGGTCCTAATCAGCCCCAGCATTTT
TRBV27	-	-	TRBJ1-6	CASRAAGPTNSPLHF	TGTGCCAGCAGGGCGGCAGGGCCCACAAATTCACCCCTCCACTTT
TRBV7-9	-	-	TRBJ1-2	CASSHSRRANYGYTF	TGTGCCAGCAGCCACTCCCGTCGAGCTAACTATGGCTACACCTTC
TRBV28	TRBD2	once	TRBJ2-7	CASSPIAGSYEQYF	TGTGCCAGCAGTCCCATAGCGGGGTCCTACGAGCAGTACTTC
TRBV3-1/TRBV3-2	-	-	TRBJ1-3	CASSQEGAGNTIYF	TGTGCCAGCAGCCAAGAAGGGGCTGGAAACACCATATATTTT
TRBV4-1	-	-	TRBJ1-1	CASSQGPVMNTEAFF	TGCGCCAGCAGCCAAGGGCCCGTTATGAACACTGAAGCTTTCTTT
TRBV10-3	TRBD2	few	TRBJ2-3	CAISHGGRAGGKADTQYF	TGTGCCATCAGTCATGGTGGACGGGCGGGAGGGAAGGCAGATACGCAGTATTTT